These T cell receptor beta chains were read from a single sample in a study of cytomegalovirus exposure and HLA in healthy donors. The assay was immunoSEQ multiplex PCR, and TCRdb's table has in-frame clones only and misses some. The sample holds over 100,000 clones; 55% to 75% are singletons and the top ten take 5.4%. The sequencing sample was made of PBMCs. The receptors stem from a woman in her 70s in good health and CMV-seropositive. CDR3s include the opening cysteine and the closing phenylalanine or tryptophan. A D gene is named only where the DNA matches it firmly.

v_gene	j_gene	d_gene	CDR3aa
TRBV18	TRBJ1-3	TRBD1	CASSPILQGGNTIYF
TRBV13	TRBJ1-3	TRBD1	CASRGQGISGNTIYF
TRBV7-2	TRBJ1-6	NA	CASSPLMSGNSPLHF
TRBV6-5	TRBJ2-7	TRBD2	CASSFSGGASYEQYF
TRBV4-3	TRBJ1-2	TRBD1	CASSQGGQGSYGYTF
TRBV5-1	TRBJ2-1	TRBD2	CASSPGGAGGSSYNEQFF
TRBV7-9	TRBJ1-4	NA	CASSSQATNEKLFF
TRBV29-1	TRBJ1-3	NA	CSVVTSSGNTIYF
TRBV13	TRBJ1-1	TRBD1	CASSPRDSRTEAFF
TRBV7-2	TRBJ1-4	TRBD1	CASSFRGQGAATNEKLFF
TRBV5-4	TRBJ2-2	NA	CASSLSGAGELFF
TRBV19	TRBJ1-1	NA	CASSPRGFMNTEAFF
TRBV6-5	TRBJ2-7	NA	CASSYSTRREQYF
TRBV5-1	TRBJ1-1	TRBD1	CASNTGGEVNTEAFF
TRBV25-1	TRBJ1-3	NA	CASSEWEVTENTIYF
TRBV30	TRBJ1-1	NA	CAWSAQGYTEAFF
TRBV30	TRBJ1-1	NA	CAWSATDTLNTEAFF
TRBV7-7	TRBJ2-5	TRBD1	CASSPSGTGLETQYF
TRBV2	TRBJ2-3	NA	CASSDRRGAGTDTQYF
TRBV10-3	TRBJ2-1	TRBD2	CAISEKSLLTSLSYNEQFF
TRBV7-9	TRBJ1-4	NA	CASSAGTTNEKLFF
TRBV19	TRBJ1-1	TRBD1	CASSDRGITEAFF
TRBV6-6	TRBJ1-1	NA	CASSYPGENTEAFF
TRBV6-5	TRBJ1-3	NA	CASSYSAGSSGNTIYF
TRBV6-5	TRBJ2-3	TRBD2	CASTPGLAFLDTQYF
TRBV6-5	TRBJ2-7	TRBD2	CASKNAGGEQYF
TRBV5-1	TRBJ2-3	NA	CASSSLSDTQYF
TRBV19	TRBJ2-1	NA	CASRTTASSYNEQFF
TRBV2	TRBJ1-2	NA	CASSVDRSNYGYTF
TRBV2	TRBJ1-2	TRBD1	CASSGDRGPYGYTF
TRBV30	TRBJ1-6	NA	CAWSGQGSSPLHF
TRBV6-1	TRBJ2-1	TRBD1	CASSELGQASYNEQFF
TRBV4-1	TRBJ2-7	TRBD1	CASSLSAGTAFSYEQYF
TRBV25-1	TRBJ2-3	TRBD2	CASSVSGGTDTQYF
TRBV19	TRBJ1-5	TRBD1	CASSSGQLTYNQPQHF
TRBV6-5	TRBJ2-2	TRBD2	CASREGGPGELFF
TRBV30	TRBJ1-1	NA	CAWSVQVNTEAFF
TRBV5-4	TRBJ1-4	TRBD1	CASSQTGAEKLFF
TRBV29-1	TRBJ2-3	NA	CSVEGLADTQYF
TRBV6-6	TRBJ1-1	TRBD1	CASSYSTGGTEAFF
TRBV7-3	TRBJ1-2	TRBD1	CASSLDRGLGYTF
TRBV27	TRBJ1-5	TRBD1	CASQRQGDQPQHF
TRBV18	TRBJ1-1	TRBD1	CASSPRTGPNTEAFF
TRBV5-1	TRBJ1-4	NA	CASSKGGGIGNEKLFF
TRBV7-2	TRBJ1-1	NA	CASSLGGGWYTEAFF
TRBV6-1	TRBJ1-1	TRBD1	CASTAQGTSEAFF
TRBV6-1	TRBJ2-7	NA	CASTYQLGPYEQYF
TRBV2	TRBJ2-7	TRBD2	CASSKAGRWNCF
TRBV5-1	TRBJ2-3	NA	CASSLSGGTDTQYF
TRBV18	TRBJ1-1	TRBD1	CASSDQQGTEAFF
TRBV23-1	TRBJ2-7	NA	CASSTRIF
TRBV4-3	TRBJ1-3	NA	CASSRRRSSGNTIYF
TRBV10-3	TRBJ2-1	TRBD1	CAISESGQDNPNEQFF
TRBV6-6	TRBJ1-1	TRBD1	CASSLKGQLNTEAFF
TRBV11-2	TRBJ1-2	NA	CATRGGGLGYTF
TRBV19	TRBJ2-3	TRBD2	CASTSGGVGTDTQYF
TRBV7-2	TRBJ2-7	TRBD2	CASSLGGGGADEQYF